A single sample is the source of the 23 T cell receptor beta chains below, sequenced in a study of blood T cell repertoires in COVID-19. The repertoire was sequenced with immunoSEQ multiplex PCR; TCRdb's copy has only in-frame clones and lacks some. The sample includes under 250,000 clones, around 80% of them seen just once. Sample: peripheral blood. The source of these receptors is a woman between 65 and 79 years old with acute or convalescent COVID-19.

J is TRBJ1-4 and V is TRBV18, with D uncertain. The CDR3 is made up of 15 amino acids. V lost 2 bases and J 0 bases, leaving 7 bases between the germline ends. Germline V gene lookup returns CDR1 KGHSH and CDR2 LQKENI. The CDR3 sequence is CASSPGTSTNEKLFF. In nucleotides, the CDR3 is TGTGCCAGCTCACCAGGCACATCAACTAATGAAAAACTGTTTTTT.

The chain joins TRBV6-5 to TRBJ1-5; 7 bases map to TRBD1. The CDR3 loop spans 15 amino acids. Germline V lookup: CDR1 MNHEY, CDR2 SVGAGI. V was clipped by 5 bases and J by 3 bases; unmatched bases: 7. The CDR3 region has the DNA TGTGCCAGCAGTACAATGGACAGGTACAATCAGCCCCAGCATTTT. Its protein is CASSTMDRYNQPQHF.

This chain connects TRBV10-1 to TRBJ2-1, with 9 bases that match TRBD2. The germline V gene encodes CDR1 WNHNN and CDR2 SYGVQD (reference sequence). The J segment lost 5 bases and the V segment lost 4 bases, leaving 3 bases of the junction unmatched. The CDR3 has 14 residues. The CDR3: CASSGASGDNEQFF. The CDR3 DNA reads as TGCGCCAGCAGTGGTGCTAGCGGGGACAATGAGCAGTTCTTC.

The chain is built from TRBV6-5 and TRBJ2-6; D gene unclear. Germline V gene data show CDR1 as MNHEY and CDR2 as SVGAGI. With 6 bases removed from V and 0 bases from J, the gap between germline ends came to 6 bases. CDR3 length: 14 amino acids. The chain's CDR3 is CASRQHSGANVLTF. The CDR3 bases are TGTGCCAGCAGACAGCACTCTGGGGCCAACGTCCTGACTTTC.

This rearrangement joins TRBV11-2 to TRBJ1-1, with D perhaps matching TRBD1 (5 bases). From germline, CDR1 is SGHAT and CDR2 FQNNGV. This CDR3 contains 13 residues. V lost 3 bases and J lost 8, with 13 bases in between. CDR3 protein: CASSLDILLEAFF. In DNA form, the CDR3 reads TGTGCCAGCAGCTTGGACATCCTGTTGGAAGCTTTCTTT.

The rearrangement uses TRBV19 and TRBJ1-6; perhaps TRBD1 as D (5 bases). V lost 7 bases to trimming and J lost 8 bases, with 21 bases between them. This CDR3 has 16 residues. From germline, CDR1 is LNHDA and CDR2 SQIVND (reference sequence). The CDR3 loop reads CASTPSGQGGDSPLHF. The CDR3 DNA reads as TGTGCCAGTACTCCCTCAGGGCAGGGAGGTGATTCACCCCTCCACTTT.

The chain couples TRBV11-3 to TRBJ2-1; 12 positions match TRBD2. The trim removed 5 bases at V and 3 bases at J, leaving 5 bases unmatched. The CDR3 totals 16 residues. Germline CDR1 SGHNT, CDR2 YENEEA. The CDR3 sequence: CASSAGTSGHYNEQFF. In nucleotides, the CDR3 is TGTGCCAGCAGCGCGGGGACTAGCGGGCACTACAATGAGCAGTTCTTC.

V gene TRBV24-1 combines with J gene TRBJ2-7; D is perhaps TRBD2 (5 bases). V shed 2 bases and J shed 4 bases, with 14 bases lying between them. CDR3 length: 15 residues. Germline CDR1 is KGHDR and CDR2 is SFDVKD. CDR3 DNA: TGTGCCACCAGTGATTCGTTCGACTACCATTACGAGCAGTACTTC. Protein: CATSDSFDYHYEQYF.

The table lists this clone with a count of one. V is TRBV7-2 and J is TRBJ2-4; D not resolved. Germline V gives CDR1 SGHTA, CDR2 FQGNSA. V lost 2 bases to trimming and J lost 7 bases, with 6 bases between them. The CDR3 has 12 amino acids. DNA of the CDR3: TGTGCCAGCAGCTTAACGAGGAACATTCAGTACTTC. Protein product: CASSLTRNIQYF.

This chain links TRBV24-1 with TRBJ2-3; no firm D call. The CDR3 loop spans 13 amino acids. In germline, CDR1 is KGHDR, CDR2 SFDVKD. Trimming shortened V by 4 bases and J by 4 bases, and 8 bases separated the two germline ends. The CDR3 nucleotides are TGTGCCACCAGTGAACCGTACTCAGATACGCAGTATTTT. This codes for CATSEPYSDTQYF.

The rearrangement joins TRBV30 to TRBJ2-1; D might be TRBD2 (5 bases). The length of the CDR3 is 15 residues. V was shortened by 1 base and J by 2 bases, with 12 bases between the two germline ends. The germline CDR1 and CDR2 sequences are GTSNPN and SVGIG (reference sequence). In nucleotides, the CDR3 is TGTGCCTGGAGTGAGGGAGAATCCCCCTACAATGAGCAGTTCTTC. Protein: CAWSEGESPYNEQFF.

The chain couples TRBV28 to TRBJ2-5, with D possibly TRBD2 on 6 matching bases. V shed 6 bases and J shed 9 bases, with 17 bases lying between them. The CDR3 contains 13 residues. The germline V gene encodes CDR1 MDHEN and CDR2 SYDVKM. Written as DNA, the CDR3 is TGTGCCAGCAGCTCTGGGACTCCAAGGGCCCAGTACTTC. Translating gives CASSSGTPRAQYF.

CDR3 sequence reads: CASSETLAGLGNEQFF. The CDR3, as DNA: TGTGCCAGCAGTGAGACACTAGCGGGACTTGGGAATGAGCAGTTCTTC. The rearrangement links TRBV6-4 to TRBJ2-1; 10 bases map to TRBD2. With 3 bases clipped from V and 7 bases from J, the junction kept 9 bases outside the gene matches. The CDR3 spans 16 residues. Germline assignment: CDR1 MRHNA and CDR2 SNTAGT.

This clone has a handful of counts. V and J are TRBV9 and TRBJ1-4; TRBD1 might be the D (6 bases). CDR1 is SGDLS, CDR2 YYNGEE, per germline. V lost 0 bases and J 3 bases, leaving 12 bases between the germline ends. The CDR3 runs to 16 residues. CDR3 coding DNA: TGTGCCAGCAGCGTAGGACGGACAGTCCCTAATGAAAAACTGTTTTTT. Translating it yields CASSVGRTVPNEKLFF.

The genes are TRBV5-6 and TRBJ1-1; D is perhaps TRBD1 (5 bases). Germline assignment: CDR1 SGHDT and CDR2 YYEEEE. The V end was cut by 4 bases, the J end by 1 base, with 11 bases between. This CDR3 region has 14 residues. The DNA for the CDR3 is TGTGCCAGCAGCACCCCAGGGCGGAACACTGAAGCTTTCTTT. Protein sequence: CASSTPGRNTEAFF.

With regard to this clone: Other DNA sequences of this sample code for an identical CDR3. The genes are TRBV5-1 and TRBJ2-2, with a possible D match to TRBD2 (6 bases). Germline CDR1 SGHRS, CDR2 YFSETQ. This CDR3 has 14 amino acids. Trimming pared 0 bases from V and 5 bases from J, leaving 8 bases between. Here the CDR3 reads CASSLVGGTGELFF. DNA of the CDR3: TGCGCCAGCAGCTTGGTCGGGGGTACCGGGGAGCTGTTTTTT. Using reference TRBV5-1 and TRBJ2-2 for the parts outside the CDR3, the full variable domain is KAGVTQTPRYLIKTRGQQVTLSCSPISGHRSVSWYQQTPGQGLQFLFEYFSETQRNKGNFPGRFSGRQFSNSRSEMNVSTLELGDSALYLCASSLVGGTGELFFGEGSRLTVL.

This clone was seen just once. The V call is TRBV29-1, the J call TRBJ2-7; the D gene is possibly TRBD1 (5 bases). The V end was cut by 5 bases, the J end by 5 bases, with 19 bases between. Germline assignment: CDR1 SQVTM and CDR2 ANQGSEA. CDR3 size: 14 residues. The CDR3 coding sequence is TGCAGCGTTAACATCGGGCAGGGTCTCGACGAGCAGTACTTC. Amino acid sequence: CSVNIGQGLDEQYF.

In its sample, this clone was seen many times. The CDR3 region has the DNA TGCGCCAGCAGCCCGGGACAGGGGAGGCCCGGGGAGCTGTTTTTT. This codes for CASSPGQGRPGELFF. The genes are TRBV4-1 and TRBJ2-2; 10 nucleotides align to TRBD1. V shed 4 bases, J shed 6 bases, and the junction held 5 bases outside the gene matches. CDR1 MGHRA and CDR2 YSYEKL come from the germline V gene. CDR3 length equals 15 residues.

The J gene is TRBJ2-1, the V gene TRBV4-1, with D perhaps TRBD2 (7 bases). The germline V gene encodes CDR1 MGHRA and CDR2 YSYEKL. V lost 0 bases and J 6 bases, leaving 18 bases between the germline ends. The CDR3 is 17 amino acids. The chain's CDR3 is CASSQDLGGGPFNEQFF. CDR3 DNA: TGCGCCAGCAGCCAAGATCTAGGGGGAGGGCCTTTCAATGAGCAGTTCTTC.

The rearrangement joins TRBV28 to TRBJ2-1, with a tentative D call TRBD2 (5 bases). Trimming removed 6 bases at V and 9 bases at J, with 18 bases between. The germline V gene has CDR1 MDHEN and CDR2 SYDVKM. The CDR3 runs 14 residues. This chain's CDR3 is CASRSLTRRFEQFF. As DNA, the CDR3 is TGTGCCAGCAGGAGTCTGACCCGGAGGTTTGAGCAGTTCTTC.

The V and J genes are TRBV27 and TRBJ2-1; tentatively, D is TRBD1 (6 bases). CDR1 is MNHEY, CDR2 SMNVEV, per germline (reference sequence). V lost 3 bases, J lost 9 bases, and 18 bases lay in between. This CDR3 has 15 amino acids. The CDR3 DNA follows: TGTGCCAGCAGTTTTGATACAGGGAAGTCATCTGAGCAGTTCTTC. Encoded protein: CASSFDTGKSSEQFF.

This sequence joins TRBV10-2 and TRBJ1-4; D not resolved. Germline assignment: CDR1 WSHSY and CDR2 SAAADI. The CDR3 is made up of 14 amino acids. V lost 2 bases to trimming and J lost 7 bases, with 11 bases between them. The CDR3 sequence is CASSEPRGGEKLFF. CDR3 DNA: TGCGCCAGCAGTGAGCCTCGGGGTGGTGAAAAACTGTTTTTT.

The V call is TRBV5-1, the J call TRBJ2-1; 11 bases are shared with TRBD1. CDR1 SGHRS and CDR2 YFSETQ come from the germline V gene. V lost 4 bases, J lost 6 bases, and 6 bases stayed unmatched. This CDR3 has 15 amino acids. In DNA form, the CDR3 reads TGCGCCAGCAGCCCGGCGGGGACAGGGGGCAATGAGCAGTTCTTC. Its translation is CASSPAGTGGNEQFF.